The 20 T cell receptor beta chains given below trace back to one sample, sequenced in a study of T cells in Graves' hyperthyroidism and ophthalmopathy. Amplified TCR beta CDR3 regions came from RNA transcripts. A set of HTBI primers served as the primers for a first-round RT-PCR of the TCR CDR3. TCRdb ran MiXCR on the multiplex PCR reads and lists one entry per CDR3 protein. The top ten hold under 8% of the sample, which has over 650,000 distinct CDR3 sequences, about 45% seen once. The sample taken for sequencing was peripheral blood or thyroid tissue (not recorded which). The receptors were gathered from an adult man with Graves' disease, either hyperthyroidism or ophthalmopathy (not recorded which).

In this sample, this clonotype turned up many times. The chain joins TRBV7-9 to TRBJ2-7; maybe TRBD1 (5 bases). V lost 3 bases to trimming and J lost 3 bases, with 15 bases between them. In germline, CDR1 is SEHNR, CDR2 FQNEAQ (reference sequence). CDR3 length: 15 residues. CDR3 sequence (DNA): TGTGCCAGCAGCTTCGGTATACAGGAATACTACGAGCAGTACTTC. Translation gives CASSFGIQEYYEQYF.

This clonotype was counted many times. This rearrangement joins TRBV15 to TRBJ2-7, with D possibly TRBD2 on 5 matching bases. Trimming took off 0 bases at V and 1 base at J, with 13 bases between the two ends. Germline values: CDR1 LNHNV, CDR2 YYDKDF (reference sequence). CDR3 length equals 16 residues. CDR3 nucleotides: TGTGCCACCAGCAGAGATAAACTAGGCTTGTCCTACGAGCAGTACTTC. Its protein product is CATSRDKLGLSYEQYF. The full variable domain, its missing parts supplied by reference TRBV15 and TRBJ2-7, is DAMVIQNPRYQVTQFGKPVTLSCSQTLNHNVMYWYQQKSSQAPKLLFHYYDKDFNNEADTPDNFQSRRPNTSFCFLDIRSPGLGDTAMYLCATSRDKLGLSYEQYFGPGTRLTVT.

The chain recombines TRBV7-8 with TRBJ1-6; D possibly corresponds to TRBD1 (5 bases). CDR1 is SGHVS, CDR2 FQNEAQ, per germline. The CDR3 covers 14 residues. V lost 6 bases, J lost 5 bases, and 11 bases lay in between. The CDR3 DNA reads as TGTGCCAGCAGTCGACAGAGGAATAATTCACCCCTCCACTTT. Translation gives CASSRQRNNSPLHF. The full variable domain, completed using reference TRBV7-8 and TRBJ1-6, is GAGVSQSPRYKVAKRGQDVALRCDPISGHVSLFWYQQALGQGPEFLTYFQNEAQLDKSGLPSDRFFAERPEGSVSTLKIQRTQQEDSAVYLCASSRQRNNSPLHFGNGTRLTVT.

This chain joins TRBV7-9 and TRBJ2-7; 10 nucleotides agree with TRBD1. V shed 3 bases, J shed 5 bases, and the junction held 7 bases outside the gene matches. Germline lookup yields CDR1 SEHNR and CDR2 FQNEAQ (reference sequence). The CDR3 sequence is 15 residues long. The CDR3 is CASSFRDRGANEQYF. The CDR3 DNA follows: TGTGCCAGCAGCTTCCGGGACAGGGGAGCCAACGAGCAGTACTTC.

The chain couples TRBV19 to TRBJ1-1, with TRBD1 identical over 9 bases. CDR3 length: 14 residues. Germline-derived CDR1 and CDR2 are LNHDA and SQIVND (reference sequence). The V segment lost 7 bases and the J segment 5 bases; nucleotides outside the gene matches: 8. This chain's CDR3 is CASTNRGRSTEAFF. The CDR3, as DNA: TGTGCCAGTACAAACAGGGGGCGAAGTACTGAAGCTTTCTTT.

In this sample, this clonotype turned up a few times. The chain recombines TRBV7-8 with TRBJ1-5; 7 positions agree with TRBD1. There are 17 residues in the CDR3. V shed 4 bases, J shed 0 bases, and the junction held 9 bases outside the gene matches. Per the germline V gene, CDR1 is SGHVS and CDR2 is FQNEAQ. The CDR3 region is CASSSRQGPYSNQPQHF. CDR3 nucleotides: TGTGCCAGCAGCTCCCGACAGGGACCTTATAGCAATCAGCCCCAGCATTTT.

This clonotype appeared a few times. The chain carries TRBV5-6 and TRBJ1-1, with D uncertain. Germline V gene sequence: CDR1 SGHDT, CDR2 YYEEEE. The V and J ends lost 2 bases and 5 bases respectively, with 16 bases between them. The CDR3 sequence is 15 residues long. The DNA for the CDR3 is TGTGCCAGCAGCTTTAACCCTCGACACCCGACTGAAGCTTTCTTT. This gives the protein CASSFNPRHPTEAFF.

This clonotype was counted many times. The CDR3 DNA reads TGTGCCAGCAGCTTAGGTCTCGGGATCCAAGAGACCCAGTACTTC. This codes for CASSLGLGIQETQYF. This chain links TRBV7-8 with TRBJ2-5; TRBD2 might be the D (5 bases). V was clipped by 1 base and J by 1 base, with 10 bases between them. The CDR3 covers 15 residues. Germline lookup yields CDR1 SGHVS and CDR2 FQNEAQ.

This sequence joins TRBV5-4 and TRBJ1-4, with a possible D match to TRBD1 (5 bases). Trimming stripped 0 bases from V and 2 bases from J, with 14 bases between. The CDR3 runs 17 residues. The germline CDR1 and CDR2 sequences are SGHNT and YYREEE (reference sequence). The CDR3 nucleotides are TGTGCCAGCAGCTTGGTACAGGAGTACAGGACTAATGAAAAACTGTTTTTT. It translates to CASSLVQEYRTNEKLFF.

This clonotype was seen many times. V gene TRBV6-5 combines with J gene TRBJ1-6; D is ambiguous. Germline V CDR1 and CDR2: MNHEY, SVGAGI. The CDR3 consists of 15 residues. The V gene lost 6 bases and the J gene lost 6 bases, with 15 bases spanning the gap. The CDR3 DNA sequence: TGTGCCAGCAGGTCAGGACGGAAGGTTAATTCACCCCTCCACTTT. It is translated as CASRSGRKVNSPLHF.

The J gene is TRBJ1-2, the V gene TRBV2; 7 positions match TRBD1. The CDR3 has 15 residues. Germline V gene sequence: CDR1 SNHLY, CDR2 FYNNEI. The V and J ends lost 6 bases and 6 bases, in that order; junction bases with no gene match: 13. CDR3 residues: CASSSHGTDKDGYTF. CDR3 in DNA: TGTGCCAGCAGCTCCCACGGGACAGACAAAGATGGCTACACCTTC. Full variable domain (missing parts from reference TRBV2 and TRBJ1-2): EPEVTQTPSHQVTQMGQEVILRCVPISNHLYFYWYRQILGQKVEFLVSFYNNEISEKSEIFDDQFSVERPDGSNFTLKIRSTKLEDSAMYFCASSSHGTDKDGYTFGSGTRLTVV.

The CDR3 loop is CATRGQGNYGYTF. The CDR3 DNA reads TGTGCCACCCGCGGACAGGGGAACTATGGCTACACCTTC. The chain couples TRBV15 to TRBJ1-2, with 9 positions matching TRBD1. Germline CDR1 and CDR2: LNHNV and YYDKDF (reference sequence). V lost 8 bases and J lost 2; bases outside the gene matches: 3. This CDR3 spans 13 amino acids.

This clonotype was found many times. This chain connects TRBV2 to TRBJ1-5; D gene ambiguous. This CDR3 region has 13 residues. V lost 4 bases, J lost 1 base, and 5 bases lay in between. Germline CDR1 reads SNHLY; CDR2 reads FYNNEI. CDR3 nucleotide sequence: TGTGCCAGCAGTGCTTCAAGCAATCAGCCCCAGCATTTT. This translates into CASSASSNQPQHF.

As regards this clonotype: The junction departs from germline at one end; a sequencing error may be responsible. The CDR3 here is CASSVMGLPPYEQYF. CDR3 nucleotide sequence: TGTGCCAGCAGTGTTATGGGACTTCCACCCTACGAGCAGTACTTC. V gene TRBV10-3 combines with J gene TRBJ2-7, with D perhaps matching TRBD2 (6 bases). CDR3 length: 15 amino acids. From germline, CDR1 is ENHRY and CDR2 SYGVKD.

This clonotype was counted between two and nine times. The rearrangement uses TRBV5-1 and TRBJ1-5; 9 nucleotides agree with TRBD1. In germline, CDR1 is SGHRS, CDR2 YFSETQ. The V segment lost 3 bases and the J segment 3 bases; nucleotides outside the gene matches: 4. The CDR3 loop spans 15 amino acids. The CDR3 loop reads CASSSGQGYNQPQHF. The CDR3 DNA is TGCGCCAGCAGCTCGGGACAGGGCTACAATCAGCCCCAGCATTTT.

This clonotype was seen only a few times. J is TRBJ1-5 and V is TRBV6-6; no definite D call. The CDR3 length is 17 residues. Germline CDR1 and CDR2: MNHNY and SVGAGI (reference sequence). Trimming took 2 bases from V and 0 from J, leaving 14 bases between them. The CDR3 is CASSYKRVGSSNQPQHF. In DNA form, the CDR3 reads TGTGCCAGCAGTTACAAAAGGGTGGGCAGTAGCAATCAGCCCCAGCATTTT.

The V call is TRBV11-2, the J call TRBJ2-7; D not resolved. Trimming shortened V by 5 bases and J by 0 bases, and 11 bases separated the two germline ends. Germline CDR1 SGHAT, CDR2 FQNNGV. This CDR3 has 14 residues. CDR3 amino acids: CASSHEFSSYEQYF. CDR3 DNA: TGTGCCAGCAGCCATGAATTCAGCTCCTACGAGCAGTACTTC.

The table lists this clonotype with a few counts. The chain couples TRBV7-3 to TRBJ1-1, with 7 nucleotides matching TRBD1. Looked up from germline, CDR1 is SGHTA and CDR2 is FQGTGA. The V segment lost 4 bases and the J segment 4 bases; nucleotides outside the gene matches: 9. The CDR3 is made up of 15 amino acids. CDR3: CASSSDRAGGTEAFF. CDR3 nucleotide sequence: TGTGCCAGCAGCTCAGACAGGGCAGGGGGCACTGAAGCTTTCTTT.

This clonotype was observed many times. This rearrangement joins TRBV9 to TRBJ1-1; D remains ambiguous. CDR3 length equals 13 residues. Trimming stripped 0 bases from V and 4 bases from J, with 7 bases between. In germline, CDR1 is SGDLS, CDR2 YYNGEE. The CDR3 DNA is TGTGCCAGCAGCGTAGGAGGGTTCACTGAAGCTTTCTTT. This encodes CASSVGGFTEAFF.

This clonotype was detected ten times or more. The genes are TRBV10-2 and TRBJ1-2; D call uncertain. This CDR3 spans 13 amino acids. From germline, CDR1 is WSHSY and CDR2 SAAADI. The V end lost 2 bases, the J end lost 2 bases, and 6 bases lay between the germline ends. The CDR3 region has the DNA TGCGCCAGCAGTGAGCAGATAAACTATGGCTACACCTTC. Encoded protein: CASSEQINYGYTF.